Below, 21 T cell receptor beta chains from the same sample are listed, as sequenced in a study of T-cell reconstitution after alpha-beta-depleted transplantation in children. Unique molecular identifiers were used to barcode this TCRbeta library. TCRdb analysed the PCR reads with MiXCR anew, one entry per CDR3 protein. The sample shows about 200,000 distinct CDR3 sequences, more than 15% of them seen only once. Here the sequenced sample was PBMCs, mostly from graft donor cells, taken 360 days after TCRalphabeta/CD19-depleted stem cell transplant. Receptors were obtained from a male patient aged 2-15 years who had a stem cell transplant for acute lymphoblastic leukemia, so the T cells may come from the graft donor.

This chain joins TRBV12-3 or TRBV12-4 and TRBJ2-7, with TRBD1 matching over 11 bases. With V trimmed by 6 bases and J by 3 bases, 7 bases remained unmatched. CDR3 length equals 15 residues. CDR3 in DNA: TGTGCCAGCAGCCCGACCGGGACAGGGGGCTACGAGCAGTACTTC. Protein product: CASSPTGTGGYEQYF.

The CDR3 DNA follows: TGCGCCAGCAGCACCCCTAGCGGGAAGGATCGAGAGACCCAGTACTTC. Its protein is CASSTPSGKDRETQYF. The chain carries TRBV5-1 and TRBJ2-5; 9 bases align to TRBD2. The CDR3 length is 16 residues. Germline CDR1 is SGHRS and CDR2 is YFSETQ. V lost 4 bases, J lost 4 bases, and 11 bases stayed unmatched.

This clonotype has a count of ten or more. V and J are TRBV10-3 and TRBJ1-1; 12 bases map to TRBD1. Germline CDR1 and CDR2: ENHRY and SYGVKD. This CDR3 comprises 15 residues. With V trimmed by 2 bases and J by 12 bases, 10 bases remained unmatched. CDR3 residues: CAISEPTGQGARTFF. In DNA, the CDR3 is TGTGCCATCAGTGAGCCGACGGGACAGGGGGCGCGAACTTTCTTT.

This clonotype was detected only a few times. In DNA form, the CDR3 reads TGTGCCAGCAGCTCACCCGTTGAGCAGCTAAGAAACTATGGCTACACCTTC. Amino acids: CASSSPVEQLRNYGYTF. The chain links TRBV6-2 or TRBV6-3 to TRBJ1-2; no firm D call. CDR1 is MNHEY, CDR2 SVGEGT, per germline. V was pared by 6 bases and J by 2 bases, with 22 bases between. This CDR3 region has 17 residues.

This clonotype was seen only a few times. This chain uses TRBV20-1 with TRBJ1-5, with 10 bases matching TRBD1. From germline, CDR1 is DFQATT and CDR2 SNEGSKA (reference sequence). The V gene end was trimmed by 6 bases and the J gene end by 6 bases; junction bases not matched to a gene: 5. This CDR3 is built from 13 residues. The CDR3 nucleotides are TGCAGTGCCGGGACAGGGGTTCTTCAGCCCCAGCATTTT. It encodes CSAGTGVLQPQHF.

The rearrangement links TRBV12-3 or TRBV12-4 to TRBJ2-7; D is unresolved. The CDR3 has 12 amino acids. V gave up 5 bases and J gave up 7 bases, with 12 bases separating them. The CDR3 loop reads CASSQNPTEQYF. The CDR3 nucleotides read TGTGCCAGCAGTCAAAACCCGACGGAGCAGTACTTC.

V is TRBV12-3 or TRBV12-4 and J is TRBJ1-1, with 8 bases aligning to TRBD1. This CDR3 is 14 amino acids long. With V trimmed by 6 bases and J by 7 bases, 10 bases remained unmatched. The DNA of the CDR3 is TGTGCCAGCAGACACGGACAGGGAGAGCGTGAAGCTTTCTTT. Amino acids: CASRHGQGEREAFF.

In this sample, this clonotype turned up a few times. The chain employs TRBV5-5 and TRBJ1-5, with 7 positions matching TRBD1. The CDR3 has 15 residues. J gave up 3 bases and V 2 bases, and 5 bases lay outside the gene matches. CDR1 is SGHKS, CDR2 YYEKEE, per germline (reference sequence). CDR3 in DNA: TGTGCCAGCAGCTTCGGGGGACAGACCAATCAGCCCCAGCATTTT. Encoded protein: CASSFGGQTNQPQHF. The full variable domain, in which reference TRBV5-5 and TRBJ1-5 provide the parts outside the CDR3, is DAGVTQSPTHLIKTRGQQVTLRCSPISGHKSVSWYQQVLGQGPQFIFQYYEKEERGRGNFPDRFSARQFPNYSSELNVNALLLGDSALYLCASSFGGQTNQPQHFGDGTRLSIL.

V gene TRBV4-3 combines with J gene TRBJ2-5; 9 bases line up with TRBD2. V gave up 3 bases and J gave up 0 bases; unmatched junction bases: 11. CDR1 is LGHNA, CDR2 YSLEER, per germline. This CDR3 is 18 amino acids long. The CDR3 sequence is CASSHASGIAGDQETQYF. CDR3 nucleotide sequence: TGCGCCAGCAGCCATGCTTCGGGGATAGCGGGGGACCAAGAGACCCAGTACTTC.

This clonotype was found many times. The V call is TRBV6-5, the J call TRBJ2-5; D may be TRBD1 or TRBD2 (5 bases each). Trimming took 4 bases from V and 4 from J, leaving 28 bases between them. CDR1 and CDR2 from the germline V gene are MNHEY and SVGAGI. The CDR3 consists of 19 residues. CDR3: CASSSLGVSDGMGRETQYF. The CDR3 bases are TGTGCCAGCAGTTCCTTGGGGGTCAGTGACGGGATGGGTCGAGAGACCCAGTACTTC.

This clonotype was counted only a few times. V gene TRBV10-2 combines with J gene TRBJ2-1, with D possibly TRBD1 on 6 matching bases. The V and J ends lost 2 bases and 12 bases respectively, with 14 bases between them. The CDR3 has 13 amino acids. Germline V gene sequence: CDR1 WSHSY, CDR2 SAAADI. CDR3 in amino acids: CASSEALGARQFF. CDR3 DNA sequence: TGCGCCAGCAGTGAGGCCTTGGGGGCGAGGCAGTTCTTC.

The rearrangement uses TRBV29-1 and TRBJ2-7; the match to TRBD1 covers 8 bases. CDR1 SQVTM and CDR2 ANQGSEA come from the germline V gene. The V and J ends lost 3 bases and 0 bases, in that order; junction bases with no gene match: 7. The CDR3 length is 15 residues. CDR3 nucleotide sequence: TGCAGCGTTGAGACGGGACAGGCGATCTCCTACGAGCAGTACTTC. Amino acids: CSVETGQAISYEQYF.

This clonotype appeared once. J is TRBJ1-5 and V is TRBV6-5, with no clear D. The germline V and J ends were trimmed by 4 bases and 8 bases, with 12 bases remaining between them. Per the germline V gene, CDR1 is MNHEY and CDR2 is SVGAGI. This CDR3 contains 13 residues. CDR3 protein: CASSCSVSKPQHF. The CDR3 region has the DNA TGTGCCAGCAGTTGCTCGGTCTCAAAGCCCCAGCATTTT.

V gene TRBV7-8 combines with J gene TRBJ1-6; no definite D call. Trimming shortened V by 2 bases and J by 0 bases, and 17 bases separated the two germline ends. Germline V gene data show CDR1 as SGHVS and CDR2 as FQNEAQ. The CDR3 has 19 amino acids. The CDR3 DNA is TGTGCCAGCAGCTTACGTACAGTATTCGAGAGCTCCTATAATTCACCCCTCCACTTT. It encodes CASSLRTVFESSYNSPLHF.

The V and J genes are TRBV7-6 and TRBJ2-1; no clear D. Trimming stripped 4 bases from V and 0 bases from J, with 16 bases between. The CDR3 length is 17 residues. Per the germline V gene, CDR1 is SGHVS and CDR2 is FNYEAQ. In DNA form, the CDR3 reads TGTGCCAGCAGCTCCCGTCGGGCGGCTGGCTCCTACAATGAGCAGTTCTTC. Translated: CASSSRRAAGSYNEQFF.

This clonotype was counted only a few times. This chain links TRBV5-1 with TRBJ2-7; D could derive from TRBD1 or TRBD2 (5 bases each). The ends were cut back, 3 bases at V and 2 bases at J, with 12 bases in the middle. Germline CDR1 is SGHRS and CDR2 is YFSETQ. This CDR3 has 14 residues. Here the CDR3 DNA reads TGCGCCAGCAGCTCCTCAGGGAGCGCCTACGAGCAGTACTTC. It encodes CASSSSGSAYEQYF.

A few counts support this clonotype. The chain carries TRBV12-3 or TRBV12-4 and TRBJ2-5, with D possibly matching TRBD1 (5 bases). CDR3 length: 13 residues. The V end lost 8 bases, the J end lost 1 base, and 11 bases lay between the germline ends. CDR3 sequence: CASLRGSQETQYF. CDR3 nucleotides: TGTGCCAGCCTAAGGGGCAGCCAAGAGACCCAGTACTTC.

In its sample, this clonotype was seen a few times. CDR3 amino acids: CAIQTVWGAMDGELFF. The CDR3 coding sequence is TGTGCCATCCAGACCGTGTGGGGGGCCATGGACGGGGAGCTGTTTTTT. This rearrangement joins TRBV2 to TRBJ2-2; D is tentatively TRBD1 or TRBD2 (6 bases each). V lost 10 bases, J lost 7 bases, and 25 bases lay in between. Germline values: CDR1 SNHLY, CDR2 FYNNEI. The CDR3 runs to 16 residues.

This clonotype was counted once. This chain joins TRBV7-9 and TRBJ2-7; maybe TRBD2 (6 bases). CDR1 and CDR2 (germline): SEHNR, FQNEAQ (reference sequence). Trimming stripped 5 bases from V and 4 bases from J, with 18 bases between. CDR3 size: 15 residues. The CDR3: CASSPTVRGGYEQYF. In DNA, the CDR3 is TGTGCCAGCAGCCCCACGGTAAGGGGAGGTTACGAGCAGTACTTC.

In its sample, this clonotype was seen many times. The rearrangement joins TRBV20-1 to TRBJ2-7, with D perhaps matching TRBD2 (6 bases). This CDR3 is 12 amino acids long. The germline V gene encodes CDR1 DFQATT and CDR2 SNEGSKA (reference sequence). As DNA, the CDR3 is TGCATTTCCCGGGGGAATAGCCACGAGCAGTACTTC. It codes for CISRGNSHEQYF.

A few counts support this clonotype. The V gene is TRBV7-8, the J gene TRBJ1-4; tentatively, D is TRBD1 (6 bases). The germline CDR1 and CDR2 sequences are SGHVS and FQNEAQ. V was cut by 1 base and J by 7 bases, with 13 bases left in between. The CDR3 contains 15 residues. The CDR3 nucleotides read TGTGCCAGCAGCTTAGGGCGACAGGTATCTGAAAAACTGTTTTTT. Its translation is CASSLGRQVSEKLFF.